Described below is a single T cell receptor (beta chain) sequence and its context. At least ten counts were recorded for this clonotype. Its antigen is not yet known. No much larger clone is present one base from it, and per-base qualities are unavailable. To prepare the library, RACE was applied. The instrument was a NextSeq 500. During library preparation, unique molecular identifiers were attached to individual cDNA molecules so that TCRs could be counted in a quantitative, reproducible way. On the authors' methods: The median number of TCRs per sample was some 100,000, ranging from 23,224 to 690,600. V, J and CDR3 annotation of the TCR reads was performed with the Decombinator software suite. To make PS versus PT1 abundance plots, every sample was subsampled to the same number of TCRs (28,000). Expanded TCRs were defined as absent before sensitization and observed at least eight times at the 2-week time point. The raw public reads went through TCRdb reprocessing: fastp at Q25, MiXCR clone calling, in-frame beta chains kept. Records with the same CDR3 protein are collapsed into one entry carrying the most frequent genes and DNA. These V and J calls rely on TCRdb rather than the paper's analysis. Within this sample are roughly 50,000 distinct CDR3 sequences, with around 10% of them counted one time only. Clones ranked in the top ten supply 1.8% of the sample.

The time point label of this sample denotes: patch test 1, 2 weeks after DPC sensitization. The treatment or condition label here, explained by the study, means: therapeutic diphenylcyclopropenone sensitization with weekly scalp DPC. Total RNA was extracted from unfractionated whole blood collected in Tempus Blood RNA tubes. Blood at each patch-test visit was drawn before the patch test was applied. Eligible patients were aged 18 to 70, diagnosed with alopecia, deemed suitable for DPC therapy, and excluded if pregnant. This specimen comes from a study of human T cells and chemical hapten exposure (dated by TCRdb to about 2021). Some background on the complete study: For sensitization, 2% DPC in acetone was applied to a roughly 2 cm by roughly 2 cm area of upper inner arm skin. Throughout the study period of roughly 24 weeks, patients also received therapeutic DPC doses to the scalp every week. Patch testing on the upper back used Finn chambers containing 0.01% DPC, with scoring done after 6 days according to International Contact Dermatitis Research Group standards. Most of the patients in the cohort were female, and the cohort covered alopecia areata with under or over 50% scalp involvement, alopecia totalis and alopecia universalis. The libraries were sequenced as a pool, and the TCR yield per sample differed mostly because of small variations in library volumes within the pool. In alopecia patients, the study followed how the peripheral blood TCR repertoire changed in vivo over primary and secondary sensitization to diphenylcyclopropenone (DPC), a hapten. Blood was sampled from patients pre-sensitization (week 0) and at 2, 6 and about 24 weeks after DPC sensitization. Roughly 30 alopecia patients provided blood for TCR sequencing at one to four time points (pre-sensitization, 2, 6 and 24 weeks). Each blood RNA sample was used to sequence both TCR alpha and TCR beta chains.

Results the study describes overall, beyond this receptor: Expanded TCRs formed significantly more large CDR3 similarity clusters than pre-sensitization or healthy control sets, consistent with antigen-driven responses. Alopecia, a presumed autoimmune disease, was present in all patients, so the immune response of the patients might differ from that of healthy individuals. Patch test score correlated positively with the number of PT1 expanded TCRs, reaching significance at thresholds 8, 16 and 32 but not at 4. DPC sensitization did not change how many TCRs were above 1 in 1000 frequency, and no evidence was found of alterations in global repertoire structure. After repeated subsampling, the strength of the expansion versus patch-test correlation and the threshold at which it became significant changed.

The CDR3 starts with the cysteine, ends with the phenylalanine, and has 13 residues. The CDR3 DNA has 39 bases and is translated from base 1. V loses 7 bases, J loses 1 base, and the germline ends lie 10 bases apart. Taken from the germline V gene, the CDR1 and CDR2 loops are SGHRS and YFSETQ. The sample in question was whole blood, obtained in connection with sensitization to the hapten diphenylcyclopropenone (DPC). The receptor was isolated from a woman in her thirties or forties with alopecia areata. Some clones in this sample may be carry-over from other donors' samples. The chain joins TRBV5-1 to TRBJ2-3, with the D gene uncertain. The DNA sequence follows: TGCGCCAGCGGTCCAGATGGCACAGATACGCAGTATTTT. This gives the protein CASGPDGTDTQYF.